This TCR beta chain appears in the sequencing data of a study of CD8 T cells in Susac syndrome. RNA amounts of 0.5 to 1 ug underwent reverse transcription with random hexamers. By means of immunoSEQ multiplex PCR, TCR beta CDR3 spanning 54 Vbeta and 13 Jbeta underwent amplification. MiXCR, applied by TCRdb to the immunoSEQ multiplex PCR reads, yields one record per CDR3 protein. This sample carries 200,000 to 250,000 distinct CDR3 sequences, 95% of them seen once, and the ten largest clones take roughly 0.1%. The CD8+ and CD4+ T cells were isolated magnetically using a negative isolation approach, whereas the TEMRA cells were enriched by FACS. Germline lookup yields CDR1 MDHEN and CDR2 SYDVKM. V trimming: 6 bases; J trimming: 4 bases; junction bases outside the gene matches: 3. The CDR3 is 13 amino acids.

This TCR derives from a human donor with multiple sclerosis. Sequencing was performed on CD4+ T cells from PBMCs. V is TRBV28 and J is TRBJ1-5, with 7 bases identical to TRBD1. The CDR3: CASRKQGNQPQHF. The CDR3 nucleotides are TGTGCCAGCAGGAAACAGGGGAATCAGCCCCAGCATTTT.